The 8 T cell receptor beta chains in this list originate from one sample, sequenced in a study of blood T cell repertoires in COVID-19. Profiling relied on immunoSEQ multiplex PCR, and the TCRdb table lists in-frame clones only, not all of them. The data show some 190,000 clones, roughly 80% seen once. Sequenced material: PBMCs or T cells enriched from blood (not recorded which). The receptor set was obtained from a man in his 60s who had been exposed to COVID-19.

This chain connects TRBV12-5 to TRBJ1-1; D remains ambiguous. The ends were cut back, 6 bases at V and 2 bases at J, with 4 bases in the middle. From germline, CDR1 is LGHNT and CDR2 FRNRAP. The CDR3 covers 11 residues. CDR3 sequence: CASGRNTEAFF. Written as DNA, the CDR3 is TGTGCTAGTGGCCGTAACACTGAAGCTTTCTTT.

The genes are TRBV27 and TRBJ2-7; D ambiguous. Germline-derived CDR1 and CDR2 are MNHEY and SMNVEV (reference sequence). Trimming took 5 bases from V and 0 from J, leaving 14 bases between them. The CDR3 is 15 residues long. The CDR3 region is CASSPDTLGSYEQYF. CDR3 bases: TGTGCCAGCAGTCCCGACACCCTGGGCTCCTACGAGCAGTACTTC.

This chain links TRBV19 with TRBJ1-5; 10 nucleotides agree with TRBD1. Germline trimming cut 1 base from V and 6 bases from J; bases unmatched to any gene: 3. CDR1 LNHDA and CDR2 SQIVND come from the germline V gene (reference sequence). The CDR3 runs 15 residues. The CDR3 loop reads CASSIATGGSQPQHF. The CDR3 DNA sequence: TGTGCCAGTAGTATAGCGACAGGGGGCAGTCAGCCCCAGCATTTT.

This chain uses TRBV30 with TRBJ1-5; D not resolved. The CDR3 runs to 15 residues. Trimming shortened V by 2 bases and J by 15 bases, and 26 bases separated the two germline ends. Germline values: CDR1 GTSNPN, CDR2 SVGIG (reference sequence). The CDR3 region has the DNA TGTGCCTGGAGTCCTCGCTCGCCGAGCCAACAACGGGTGCATTTT. Amino acids: CAWSPRSPSQQRVHF.

This chain links TRBV4-1 with TRBJ1-1; unclear D gene. Germline V gene data show CDR1 as MGHRA and CDR2 as YSYEKL. The V end lost 0 bases, the J end lost 3 bases, and 8 bases lay between the germline ends. The CDR3 is 14 residues long. CDR3 sequence (DNA): TGCGCCAGCAGCCAAGAGTTGGAGGACACTGAAGCTTTCTTT. Translation: CASSQELEDTEAFF.

The J gene is TRBJ1-6, the V gene TRBV6-1; D unresolved. CDR3 length: 15 residues. The germline V gene has CDR1 MNHNS and CDR2 SASEGT. The V end lost 1 base, the J end lost 3 bases, and 7 bases lay between the germline ends. CDR3 nucleotide sequence: TGTGCCAGCAGTGAAGGAACGGTCTATAATTCACCCCTCCACTTT. This codes for CASSEGTVYNSPLHF.

The genes are TRBV11-2 and TRBJ1-1, with TRBD1 matching 8 bases. Trimming removed 5 bases from V and 10 bases from J; junction bases left unmatched: 12. The germline V gene encodes CDR1 SGHAT and CDR2 FQNNGV. The CDR3 runs 14 residues. CDR3 residues: CASSQQFQGARAFF. The CDR3, as DNA: TGTGCCAGCAGCCAGCAGTTTCAGGGGGCGCGAGCTTTCTTT.

This clone was recorded once. The V call is TRBV9, the J call TRBJ2-2; 7 nucleotides align to TRBD1. With V trimmed by 0 bases and J by 6 bases, 5 bases remained unmatched. This CDR3 is built from 15 residues. Germline CDR1 reads SGDLS; CDR2 reads YYNGEE. This CDR3 reads CASSVGQGGAGELFF. The CDR3 DNA reads as TGTGCCAGCAGCGTAGGACAGGGTGGGGCCGGGGAGCTGTTTTTT.